These 23 T cell receptor beta chains originate from one sample sequenced in a study of blood T cell repertoires in COVID-19. The method was immunoSEQ multiplex PCR; TCRdb's version includes in-frame clones alone and lacks a portion of them. The sample lists 540,000 or so clones; around nine tenths were seen once. Material: peripheral blood. The origin of the receptors is a woman aged 45 to 65 with COVID-19, enrolled during active disease.

The chain has TRBV27 and TRBJ1-2, with 8 bases matching TRBD1. This CDR3 has 16 amino acids. The germline gives CDR1 MNHEY, CDR2 SMNVEV (reference sequence). Trimming removed 5 bases from V and 1 base from J; junction bases left unmatched: 9. CDR3 sequence reads: CASSGPGGGVNYGYTF. CDR3 bases: TGTGCCAGCAGTGGCCCAGGGGGCGGTGTTAACTATGGCTACACCTTC.

The CDR3, as DNA: TGTGCCAGCAGCGCAGGGACTAGCGGGCTTTTCTACAATGAGCAGTTCTTC. It is translated as CASSAGTSGLFYNEQFF. The chain employs TRBV9 and TRBJ2-1; TRBD2 matches at 12 bases. J was trimmed by 3 bases and V by 3 bases; bases with no gene match: 7. The germline V gene encodes CDR1 SGDLS and CDR2 YYNGEE. The CDR3 spans 17 residues.

V gene TRBV9 combines with J gene TRBJ1-1; no reliable D call. This CDR3 contains 14 residues. Per the germline V gene, CDR1 is SGDLS and CDR2 is YYNGEE. V lost 0 bases and J 1 base, leaving 7 bases between the germline ends. CDR3 in amino acids: CASSVAPGNTEAFF. CDR3 bases: TGTGCCAGCAGCGTAGCTCCAGGGAACACTGAAGCTTTCTTT.

The chain has TRBV7-9 and TRBJ1-2, with D possibly matching TRBD1 (5 bases). Germline lookup yields CDR1 SEHNR and CDR2 FQNEAQ (reference sequence). The CDR3 consists of 16 residues. V lost 3 bases and J lost 3, with 17 bases in between. CDR3 nucleotide sequence: TGTGCCAGCAGCTTGCTAGACACCGGGACTGACTATGGCTACACCTTC. As protein: CASSLLDTGTDYGYTF.

The chain links TRBV3-1 (or the pseudogene TRBV3-2) to TRBJ1-2, with a possible D match to TRBD1 (5 bases). The CDR3 extends over 16 amino acids. Trimming took 0 bases from V and 0 from J, leaving 11 bases between them. Germline V gene sequence: CDR1 LGHDT, CDR2 YNNKEL (reference sequence). This CDR3 is CASSQDPGLANYGYTF. DNA for the CDR3: TGTGCCAGCAGCCAAGACCCAGGGTTAGCTAACTATGGCTACACCTTC.

The chain has TRBV19 and TRBJ2-3; 10 bases are a match to TRBD2. CDR3 length: 17 amino acids. Germline CDR1 reads LNHDA; CDR2 reads SQIVND (reference sequence). V lost 4 bases and J lost 3; bases outside the gene matches: 10. The CDR3 region is CASSTNSGGGRTDTQYF. The CDR3 nucleotides read TGTGCCAGTAGTACAAACAGCGGGGGGGGTAGGACAGATACGCAGTATTTT.

The chain joins TRBV24-1 to TRBJ1-4; TRBD1 aligns across 10 bases. The CDR3 is 15 residues long. Per the germline V gene, CDR1 is KGHDR and CDR2 is SFDVKD. Trimming cost V 4 bases and J 7 bases; bases outside gene matches: 5. The CDR3 here is CATSDRQGAGEKLFF. The CDR3 DNA follows: TGTGCCACCAGTGACAGACAGGGGGCCGGTGAAAAACTGTTTTTT.

The chain couples TRBV6-6 to TRBJ1-4, with 7 positions matching TRBD1. This CDR3 has 15 amino acids. Germline V lookup: CDR1 MNHNY, CDR2 SVGAGI (reference sequence). V lost 0 bases and J lost 4; bases outside the gene matches: 2. The CDR3 DNA follows: TGTGCCAGCAGTTACTCGGGACAGAATAATGAAAAACTGTTTTTT. Translated, it gives CASSYSGQNNEKLFF.

The chain carries TRBV4-1 and TRBJ1-3; D is undetermined. The germline V gene encodes CDR1 MGHRA and CDR2 YSYEKL. The V end was cut by 1 base, the J end by 0 bases, with 16 bases between. The CDR3 runs 18 residues. CDR3 in DNA: TGCGCCAGCAGCCAAGCCGCTAGTCTGACCTTCTCTGGAAACACCATATATTTT. Translation gives CASSQAASLTFSGNTIYF.

J is TRBJ1-1 and V is TRBV3-1 (or the pseudogene TRBV3-2); D may be TRBD1 (6 bases). The V gene lost 1 base and the J gene lost 7 bases, with 16 bases spanning the gap. Looked up from germline, CDR1 is LGHDT and CDR2 is YNNKEL (reference sequence). The CDR3 sequence is 15 residues long. CDR3 DNA: TGTGCCAGCAGCCAAGTATTCAGGGGTTGGGGTGAAGCTTTCTTT. Translated: CASSQVFRGWGEAFF.

The chain couples TRBV27 to TRBJ1-3; possible D gene TRBD1, 6 bases. The CDR3 is made up of 16 amino acids. V dropped 8 bases and J dropped 0 bases, with 17 bases sitting between them. Germline V gene sequence: CDR1 MNHEY, CDR2 SMNVEV (reference sequence). The CDR3 bases are TGTGCCAGCGGATTGACAGGCCCTTACTCTGGAAACACCATATATTTT. This codes for CASGLTGPYSGNTIYF.

This clone has a single count. This chain links TRBV7-3 with TRBJ1-1; 8 bases map to TRBD1. V was pared by 1 base and J by 8 bases, with 3 bases of the junction left unmatched. The CDR3 runs 13 residues. Germline V gene data show CDR1 as SGHTA and CDR2 as FQGTGA. The CDR3 DNA is TGTGCCAGCAGCTTAATGTCAGGGGGCGAAGCTTTCTTT. It is translated as CASSLMSGGEAFF.

V is TRBV19 and J is TRBJ2-3; 12 nucleotides line up with TRBD2. The CDR3 sequence is 14 residues long. Germline loops: CDR1 LNHDA, CDR2 SQIVND (reference sequence). V was pared by 6 bases and J by 7 bases, with 5 bases of the junction left unmatched. CDR3 DNA: TGTGCCAGTAGGACTAGCGGGGGACCGTATACGCAGTATTTT. This sequence encodes CASRTSGGPYTQYF. The full variable domain, with the rest looked up from reference TRBV19 and TRBJ2-3, is DGGITQSPKYLFRKEGQNVTLSCEQNLNHDAMYWYRQDPGQGLRLIYYSQIVNDFQKGDIAEGYSVSREKKESFPLTVTSAQKNPTAFYLCASRTSGGPYTQYFGPGTRLTVL.

As for this clone: This same CDR3 is encoded by further DNA sequences in the sample. The chain links TRBV11-2 to TRBJ2-1, with D possibly being TRBD2 (6 bases). Germline-derived CDR1 and CDR2 are SGHAT and FQNNGV. This CDR3 comprises 13 residues. The V end was cut by 1 base, the J end by 7 bases, with 8 bases between. DNA for the CDR3: TGTGCCAGCAGCTTAGGTGGGGGGAATGAGCAGTTCTTC. Translating it yields CASSLGGGNEQFF.

This clone occurred once. This chain links TRBV6-5 with TRBJ1-3; TRBD1 matches at 10 bases. Germline CDR1 reads MNHEY; CDR2 reads SVGAGI. The CDR3 is 14 residues long. Trimming at V came to 6 bases and at J to 4 bases, leaving 3 bases not matched to a gene. In DNA form, the CDR3 reads TGTGCCAGCAGGGGGACAGGGGAAGGAAACACCATATATTTT. It specifies CASRGTGEGNTIYF.

The J gene is TRBJ2-7, the V gene TRBV4-2, with 8 bases that match TRBD2. V was pared by 1 base and J by 2 bases, with 7 bases of the junction left unmatched. CDR1 and CDR2 from the germline V gene are LGHNA and YNFKEQ. This CDR3 has 16 residues. The CDR3 DNA reads as TGTGCCAGCAGCCAAGCCCTAGCGGGCCGAGCCTACGAGCAGTACTTC. Translation: CASSQALAGRAYEQYF.

The gene calls are TRBV14 and TRBJ1-6, with unresolved D. Looked up from germline, CDR1 is SGHDN and CDR2 is FVKESK. Trimming pared 6 bases from V and 7 bases from J, leaving 19 bases between. CDR3 length: 16 residues. The CDR3 protein is CASSADGNHLNSPLHF. Here the CDR3 DNA reads TGTGCCAGCAGTGCGGACGGGAACCATTTAAATTCACCCCTCCACTTT.

The chain combines TRBV9 with TRBJ1-3; the match to TRBD1 covers 7 bases. From germline, CDR1 is SGDLS and CDR2 YYNGEE. This CDR3 contains 14 residues. Trimming at V came to 3 bases and at J to 2 bases, leaving 2 bases not matched to a gene. The CDR3 spells CASSDQGAGNTIYF. DNA of the CDR3: TGTGCCAGCAGCGATCAGGGGGCTGGAAACACCATATATTTT.

V is TRBV28 and J is TRBJ1-6; a possible D gene is TRBD1 (5 bases). The germline V and J ends were trimmed by 5 bases and 14 bases, with 19 bases remaining between them. The germline V gene has CDR1 MDHEN and CDR2 SYDVKM. This CDR3 has 14 amino acids. The CDR3 region is CASSPGQRWATLHF. The CDR3 DNA follows: TGTGCCAGCAGTCCCGGACAACGTTGGGCCACCCTCCACTTT.

This chain links TRBV5-8 with TRBJ1-2, with no clear D. Trimming cost V 3 bases and J 2 bases, with 8 bases left between them. Per the germline V gene, CDR1 is SGHTS and CDR2 is YDEGEE. The CDR3 spans 13 residues. The CDR3 DNA reads TGTGCCAGCAGCTCAAGAGGAAACTATGGCTACACCTTC. It yields the protein CASSSRGNYGYTF.

The rearrangement links TRBV7-9 to TRBJ1-4; 7 bases map to TRBD1. Germline V gene data show CDR1 as SEHNR and CDR2 as FQNEAQ (reference sequence). The length of the CDR3 is 17 residues. J gave up 0 bases and V 1 base, and 5 bases lay outside the gene matches. The CDR3 DNA reads TGTGCCAGCAGCTTAGGGACAGGAACTACAACTAATGAAAAACTGTTTTTT. Protein: CASSLGTGTTTNEKLFF.

V usage is TRBV13 and J usage is TRBJ2-2; 11 nucleotides match TRBD2. Germline CDR1 reads PRHDT; CDR2 reads FYEKMQ (reference sequence). The CDR3 sequence is 15 residues long. J gave up 6 bases and V 4 bases, and 4 bases lay outside the gene matches. This CDR3 is CASSSRLAGPGELFF. The CDR3 DNA follows: TGTGCCAGCAGCTCCCGACTAGCGGGGCCCGGGGAGCTGTTTTTT.

The chain carries TRBV24-1 and TRBJ2-7; D may be TRBD1 (6 bases). The CDR3 has 14 amino acids. V was trimmed by 5 bases and J by 4 bases, leaving 14 bases between them. Looked up from germline, CDR1 is KGHDR and CDR2 is SFDVKD. CDR3 bases: TGTGCCACCAGTGTGCAGGGGCAGTCGTACGAGCAGTACTTC. Translation gives CATSVQGQSYEQYF.